This T cell receptor beta chain was sequenced in a study of CD8+CD57+ T cells in acquired aplastic anemia. Individuals selected for sequencing had exhibited CD8+CD57+ cell expansion on flow cytometry. Points on this clonotype: A much larger clone lies a single base off, so this may be a read error.

The study profiled TCR beta VDJ and CDR3 using genomic DNA as template. TCRdb redid the calling of the reads with MiXCR, one entry per CDR3 protein. Of hundreds of thousands of distinct CDR3 sequences listed, roughly 34% are singletons. CDR3 length: 15 residues. Germline V CDR1 and CDR2: DFQATT, SNEGSKA (reference sequence). The chain employs TRBV20-1 and TRBJ1-2, with D hard to call. The sequenced sample was sorted CD4+, CD8+, or CD8+CD57+ T cells (not recorded which) from PBMCs. The TCR originated in a human donor with aplastic anemia. CDR3 region: CSAIPGLYQDYGYAF. The DNA of the CDR3 is TGCAGTGCTATCCCCGGTCTTTACCAGGACTATGGCTACGCCTTC.